Listed below are T cell receptor beta chains from one sample, sequenced in a study of blood T cell repertoires in COVID-19. Clones were sequenced by immunoSEQ multiplex PCR, and TCRdb holds only the in-frame ones, with some missing. The sample consists of around 76,000 clones, more than 70% of them appearing once. The source material was peripheral blood. The receptors stem from a man older than 75 with acute or convalescent COVID-19. Both conserved end residues are part of each CDR3. The D gene is left open where the match is weak. Size tells how often a clone was seen (once, few, many) or the class of an expanded clone, and some rows leave it out.

d_call	v_call	j_call	clone_size	cdr3_nt	cdr3_aa
.	TRBV19	TRBJ2-1	.	TGTGCCAGTAGTACCCCGAGTTCCTACAATGAGCAGTTCTTC	CASSTPSSYNEQFF
TRBD2	TRBV7-2	TRBJ2-5	.	TGTGCCAGCAGCTTACTAGCGGCGGAGACCCAGTACTTC	CASSLLAAETQYF
.	TRBV10-3	TRBJ1-4	.	TGTGCCATCAGCAGGGTGGGTGAGAAACTGTTTTTT	CAISRVGEKLFF
.	TRBV6-5	TRBJ1-4	.	TGTGCCAGCTCGGGACAACGTGAAAAACTGTTTTTT	CASSGQREKLFF
TRBD1	TRBV5-4	TRBJ1-5	.	TGTGCCAGCAGCTCCGGACAGGGTTACAATCAGCCCCAGCATTTT	CASSSGQGYNQPQHF
TRBD2	TRBV6-6	TRBJ2-5	.	TGTGCCAGCAGTCTTACAGATCCGGGACTAGCGGGAGGGCGAGAGACCCAGTACTTC	CASSLTDPGLAGGRETQYF
.	TRBV11-2	TRBJ2-5	.	TGTGCCAGCAGCCCCGGTTCGATGGTTGGGACCCAGTACTTC	CASSPGSMVGTQYF
.	TRBV5-5	TRBJ2-7	few	TGTGCCAGCAGCTCCCCCGGCAGGCTCGCTGGTTACGAGCAGTACTTC	CASSSPGRLAGYEQYF
TRBD1	TRBV5-6	TRBJ2-7	once	TGTGCCAGCAGCTTAGGACAGGGGCGATACGAGCAGTACTTC	CASSLGQGRYEQYF
TRBD1	TRBV2	TRBJ2-3	.	TGTGCCAGCAGGGTGGACAGGGGCCCGGGAGATACGCAGTATTTT	CASRVDRGPGDTQYF
TRBD2	TRBV9	TRBJ2-2	few	TGTGCCAGCAGCGTAGCAGGAAGCGGGAGGGCCACCGGGGAGCTGTTTTTT	CASSVAGSGRATGELFF
.	TRBV6-2/TRBV6-3	TRBJ2-7	once	TGTGCCAGCAGTTATCGGCGGCAGGGGTACGAGCAGTACTTC	CASSYRRQGYEQYF
TRBD1	TRBV7-9	TRBJ1-2	.	TGTGCCAGCAGCGGACAGGGCGCGTACAACTATGGCTACACCTTC	CASSGQGAYNYGYTF
.	TRBV3-1/TRBV3-2	TRBJ1-2	.	TGTGCCAGCAGCCTTAAGGGGAATGGCTACACCTTC	CASSLKGNGYTF
.	TRBV3-1/TRBV3-2	TRBJ2-6	.	TGTGCCAGCGCTTCGTATGAGAGCGAGGCGCTCAACTCTGGGGCCAACGTCCTGACTTTC	CASASYESEALNSGANVLTF
TRBD1	TRBV28	TRBJ2-7	.	TGTGCCAGCAAGGGGATTGGGGACAGGGGAGTAAGGGGGTACTTC	CASKGIGDRGVRGYF
TRBD1	TRBV7-8	TRBJ2-7	.	TGTGCCAGCAGCACTCGGACAGGGAGCGGCTCCTACGAGCAGTACTTC	CASSTRTGSGSYEQYF
TRBD2	TRBV6-5	TRBJ2-1	.	TGTGCCAGCAGCAAAAGGACTAGCGTCAATGAGCAGTTCTTC	CASSKRTSVNEQFF
.	TRBV7-2	TRBJ2-5	.	TGTGCCAGCAGCTTAGGCGGCGGGCCCCAAGAGACCCAGTACTTC	CASSLGGGPQETQYF
.	TRBV7-8	TRBJ1-1	.	TGTGCCAGCATACGGGCGACGGGGTCCGAAGCTTTCTTT	CASIRATGSEAFF
.	TRBV7-2	TRBJ2-1	.	TGTGCCAGCAGCTTCTTAGCGGACCCGGGTAATGAGCAGTTCTTC	CASSFLADPGNEQFF
.	TRBV5-1	TRBJ1-2	.	TGCGCCAGCAGCTTTCGGACAAACTATGGCTACACCTTC	CASSFRTNYGYTF
TRBD2	TRBV9	TRBJ2-7	.	TGTGCCAGCAGCGTGGGACTAGCGGAGTCCGAGCAGTACTTC	CASSVGLAESEQYF
.	TRBV29-1	TRBJ2-7	.	TGCAGCGTTGGAGGTCCCGAGCAGTACTTC	CSVGGPEQYF
.	TRBV27	TRBJ2-7	.	TGTGCCAGCAGTCCTCCTCACGAGCAGTACTTC	CASSPPHEQYF
TRBD1	TRBV20-1	TRBJ2-1	.	TGCAGTGCTAGTGGGCAGGGGGCCGAAAATGAGCAGTTCTTC	CSASGQGAENEQFF
TRBD2	TRBV28	TRBJ2-7	.	TGTGCCATAGGTAGGGGCACTAGCGGAGACCCCTACGAGCAGTACTTC	CAIGRGTSGDPYEQYF